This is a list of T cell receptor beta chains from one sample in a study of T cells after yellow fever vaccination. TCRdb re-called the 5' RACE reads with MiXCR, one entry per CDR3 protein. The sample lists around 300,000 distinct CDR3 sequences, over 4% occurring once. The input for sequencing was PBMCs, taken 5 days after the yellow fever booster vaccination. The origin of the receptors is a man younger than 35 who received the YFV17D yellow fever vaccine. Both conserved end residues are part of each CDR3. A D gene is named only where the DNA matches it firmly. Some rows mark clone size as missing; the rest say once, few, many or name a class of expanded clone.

CDR3 DNA: TGTGCCAGCAGCCAAAAGGGGAAGGGCATCGACGAGCAGTACTTC; CDR3 protein: CASSQKGKGIDEQYF; clone size: few; D gene: NA; J gene: TRBJ2-7; V gene: TRBV3-2
CDR3 DNA: TGTGCCAGCAGCCAGGAGGTTGCCTACTATGGCTACACCTTC; CDR3 protein: CASSQEVAYYGYTF; clone size: few; D gene: NA; J gene: TRBJ1-2; V gene: TRBV9
CDR3 DNA: TGCGCCAGCAGCTTCGGAGCTAGCGGGGACACCGGGGAGCTGTTTTTT; CDR3 protein: CASSFGASGDTGELFF; clone size: few; D gene: TRBD2; J gene: TRBJ2-2; V gene: TRBV5-1
CDR3 DNA: TGTGCCAGCAGCCGGCTTGGCCCTCGGACCTATACGCAGTATTTT; CDR3 protein: CASSRLGPRTYTQYF; clone size: few; D gene: NA; J gene: TRBJ2-3; V gene: TRBV27
CDR3 DNA: TGTGCCAGCAGTTACTCGGGTGGATGGGGAGCTTTCTTT; CDR3 protein: CASSYSGGWGAFF; clone size: NA; D gene: NA; J gene: TRBJ1-1; V gene: TRBV6-5
CDR3 DNA: TGTGCCACCACAGGGGGGGGGCGAGAGACCCAGTACTTC; CDR3 protein: CATTGGGRETQYF; clone size: few; D gene: NA; J gene: TRBJ2-5; V gene: TRBV10-3
CDR3 DNA: TGTGCCAGCAGTTACTCGGGAGGCCATCAGCCCCAGCATTTT; CDR3 protein: CASSYSGGHQPQHF; clone size: NA; D gene: NA; J gene: TRBJ1-5; V gene: TRBV6-5
CDR3 DNA: TGTGCCAGCAGTGACCCGGGCCACAATCAGCCCCAGCATTTT; CDR3 protein: CASSDPGHNQPQHF; clone size: NA; D gene: NA; J gene: TRBJ1-5; V gene: TRBV6-1
CDR3 DNA: TGCAGCGTCTCGGGACAGGGGGCGGATACGCAGTATTTT; CDR3 protein: CSVSGQGADTQYF; clone size: NA; D gene: TRBD1; J gene: TRBJ2-3; V gene: TRBV29-1
CDR3 DNA: TGTGCCAGCAGGTGGGGGAGGGACACTGAAGCTTTCTTT; CDR3 protein: CASRWGRDTEAFF; clone size: NA; D gene: NA; J gene: TRBJ1-1; V gene: TRBV12-3/TRBV12-4
CDR3 DNA: TGCGCCAGCAGCCAAGAAGACAGGGCCTACGAGCAGTACTTC; CDR3 protein: CASSQEDRAYEQYF; clone size: NA; D gene: TRBD1; J gene: TRBJ2-7; V gene: TRBV4-1
CDR3 DNA: TGTGCCAGCAGCTCCAACTATGGCTACACCTTC; CDR3 protein: CASSSNYGYTF; clone size: NA; D gene: NA; J gene: TRBJ1-2; V gene: TRBV7-2
CDR3 DNA: TGCAGTGCTATCGGCATTTTTGGTCAGCCCCAGCATTTT; CDR3 protein: CSAIGIFGQPQHF; clone size: few; D gene: NA; J gene: TRBJ1-5; V gene: TRBV20-1
CDR3 DNA: TGTGCCAGCAGTCACCCCGCGTCTACTGGGGGAGGGAAGCAGTTCTTC; CDR3 protein: CASSHPASTGGGKQFF; clone size: NA; D gene: TRBD2; J gene: TRBJ2-1; V gene: TRBV25-1
CDR3 DNA: TGCGCCAGCAGCCAAAGGGGACTAGCGGGCAATGAGCAGTTCTTC; CDR3 protein: CASSQRGLAGNEQFF; clone size: few; D gene: TRBD2; J gene: TRBJ2-1; V gene: TRBV4-1
CDR3 DNA: TGTGCCAGCAGCTTATCTCCGCTGGGTCGTGGGCGCCAAGAGACCCAGTACTTC; CDR3 protein: CASSLSPLGRGRQETQYF; clone size: few; D gene: NA; J gene: TRBJ2-5; V gene: TRBV7-9
CDR3 DNA: TGTGCCAGCAGCCAAGGGGTCGTCGGAGGGGGGGCACCCTACGAGCAGTACTTC; CDR3 protein: CASSQGVVGGGAPYEQYF; clone size: few; D gene: NA; J gene: TRBJ2-7; V gene: TRBV3-1
CDR3 DNA: TGTGCCACCAGCAGAGAGTGGGGAAATACGCAGTATTTT; CDR3 protein: CATSREWGNTQYF; clone size: few; D gene: NA; J gene: TRBJ2-3; V gene: TRBV15
CDR3 DNA: TGCGCCAGCAGCCACCTATCAATCGGGAACTCTGGAAACACCATATATTTT; CDR3 protein: CASSHLSIGNSGNTIYF; clone size: NA; D gene: NA; J gene: TRBJ1-3; V gene: TRBV4-3
CDR3 DNA: TGCAGCGTTGACCGACCCCGTGAGCACTATGGCTACACCTTC; CDR3 protein: CSVDRPREHYGYTF; clone size: many; D gene: NA; J gene: TRBJ1-2; V gene: TRBV29-1
CDR3 DNA: TGCGCCAGCAGCCAAGAGGGGGGGAGCACAGATACGCAGTATTTT; CDR3 protein: CASSQEGGSTDTQYF; clone size: many; D gene: TRBD2; J gene: TRBJ2-3; V gene: TRBV4-1
CDR3 DNA: TGTGCCAGCAGTTTCTCCGGACTGCTGCCCTCTGGAAACACCATATATTTT; CDR3 protein: CASSFSGLLPSGNTIYF; clone size: NA; D gene: NA; J gene: TRBJ1-3; V gene: TRBV27
CDR3 DNA: TGTGCCAGCAGTTTGGTGCGGGGGTCGCAGTATTTT; CDR3 protein: CASSLVRGSQYF; clone size: NA; D gene: TRBD2; J gene: TRBJ2-3; V gene: TRBV12-3/TRBV12-4
CDR3 DNA: TGTGCCAGCAGCGTAGTGGTTGCCGGGGAGCTGTTTTTT; CDR3 protein: CASSVVVAGELFF; clone size: few; D gene: NA; J gene: TRBJ2-2; V gene: TRBV9
CDR3 DNA: TGTGCCAGCAGCAACCCCGACAGGGGCAGCAATCAGCCCCAGCATTTT; CDR3 protein: CASSNPDRGSNQPQHF; clone size: many; D gene: NA; J gene: TRBJ1-5; V gene: TRBV21-1
CDR3 DNA: TGTGCCAGTAGTCACAGGGGGCTTGGTCAGCCCCAGCATTTT; CDR3 protein: CASSHRGLGQPQHF; clone size: few; D gene: TRBD1; J gene: TRBJ1-5; V gene: TRBV19
CDR3 DNA: TGTGCCAGCAGCCCTATGAAGGGATATGGCTACACCTTC; CDR3 protein: CASSPMKGYGYTF; clone size: many; D gene: NA; J gene: TRBJ1-2; V gene: TRBV7-2
CDR3 DNA: TGTGCCAGCTCACCACAAGGCGGTTATTACTATGGCTACACCTTC; CDR3 protein: CASSPQGGYYYGYTF; clone size: NA; D gene: NA; J gene: TRBJ1-2; V gene: TRBV18
CDR3 DNA: TGTGCCAGCGCTGAGGGGGGCTTCCAAGAGACCCAGTACTTC; CDR3 protein: CASAEGGFQETQYF; clone size: NA; D gene: NA; J gene: TRBJ2-5; V gene: TRBV9
CDR3 DNA: TGTGCCAGCAGTGGCTCGGCAGGGCGGACTGAAGCTTTCTTT; CDR3 protein: CASSGSAGRTEAFF; clone size: few; D gene: NA; J gene: TRBJ1-1; V gene: TRBV25-1
CDR3 DNA: TGTGCCAGCTCACCACTCCTACCGGGACTCCGCGGAGATACGCAGTATTTT; CDR3 protein: CASSPLLPGLRGDTQYF; clone size: few; D gene: NA; J gene: TRBJ2-3; V gene: TRBV18
CDR3 DNA: TGCAGCGTTGAAGACCGACAGGGGGGCTCCTACGAGCAGTACTTC; CDR3 protein: CSVEDRQGGSYEQYF; clone size: few; D gene: TRBD1; J gene: TRBJ2-7; V gene: TRBV29-1
CDR3 DNA: TGCAGCGTTGTCGATTCCGTAGATCAGCCCCAGCATTTT; CDR3 protein: CSVVDSVDQPQHF; clone size: many; D gene: NA; J gene: TRBJ1-5; V gene: TRBV29-1
CDR3 DNA: TGTGCCAGCAGGAACGACAGGAACACTGAAGCTTTCTTT; CDR3 protein: CASRNDRNTEAFF; clone size: NA; D gene: NA; J gene: TRBJ1-1; V gene: TRBV7-2
CDR3 DNA: TGTGCCAGCAGCTCCCCCCATAAGGGACGGACAGCCGGGGAGCTGTTTTTT; CDR3 protein: CASSSPHKGRTAGELFF; clone size: NA; D gene: NA; J gene: TRBJ2-2; V gene: TRBV11-2
CDR3 DNA: TGCAGTGCACGCGGGACAGGGGATCAGCCCCAGCATTTT; CDR3 protein: CSARGTGDQPQHF; clone size: few; D gene: TRBD1; J gene: TRBJ1-5; V gene: TRBV20-1
CDR3 DNA: TGCGCCAGCAGCCGGAGGACAGGGCAATACTCCTACGAGCAGTACTTC; CDR3 protein: CASSRRTGQYSYEQYF; clone size: many; D gene: TRBD1; J gene: TRBJ2-7; V gene: TRBV5-1
CDR3 DNA: TGTGCCAGCAGCTTAGAGGAGAGCTACTATGGCTACACCTTC; CDR3 protein: CASSLEESYYGYTF; clone size: few; D gene: NA; J gene: TRBJ1-2; V gene: TRBV7-9
CDR3 DNA: TGTGCCAGCAGCTTTCAAGGTTCATACCAAGAGACCCAGTACTTC; CDR3 protein: CASSFQGSYQETQYF; clone size: many; D gene: NA; J gene: TRBJ2-5; V gene: TRBV7-3
CDR3 DNA: TGTGCCAGCAGGACTAGCGGGGGTTCCAATGAGCAGTTCTTC; CDR3 protein: CASRTSGGSNEQFF; clone size: few; D gene: TRBD2; J gene: TRBJ2-1; V gene: TRBV28
CDR3 DNA: TGTGCCATCAGTGAGTCAAATCCCACCGGGGAGCTGTTTTTT; CDR3 protein: CAISESNPTGELFF; clone size: few; D gene: NA; J gene: TRBJ2-2; V gene: TRBV10-3
CDR3 DNA: TGTGCCAGCAGCCAAGGGGCCCGCGGCGGGAGAGGGGAGACCCAGTACTTC; CDR3 protein: CASSQGARGGRGETQYF; clone size: few; D gene: TRBD2; J gene: TRBJ2-5; V gene: TRBV4-2
CDR3 DNA: TGTGCCAGCAGTGAATTAAGGACAGGGGGTTGGGGTGAGCAGTTCTTC; CDR3 protein: CASSELRTGGWGEQFF; clone size: many; D gene: TRBD1; J gene: TRBJ2-1; V gene: TRBV25-1
CDR3 DNA: TGTGCCAGTAGTATAGTCGGCAGGGGGCTGAATTCACCCCTCCACTTT; CDR3 protein: CASSIVGRGLNSPLHF; clone size: NA; D gene: TRBD1; J gene: TRBJ1-6; V gene: TRBV19
CDR3 DNA: TGCGCCAGCAGCTTGGATACGGGCCCCCAAGAGACCCAGTACTTC; CDR3 protein: CASSLDTGPQETQYF; clone size: NA; D gene: NA; J gene: TRBJ2-5; V gene: TRBV5-1
CDR3 DNA: TGTGCCAGCAGCTCGGACAGGGTAAAATCCTCACCCCTCCACTTT; CDR3 protein: CASSSDRVKSSPLHF; clone size: few; D gene: TRBD1; J gene: TRBJ1-6; V gene: TRBV5-8
CDR3 DNA: TGTGCCTGGAGTGTAACTGGGACTCCCTACGAGCAGTACTTC; CDR3 protein: CAWSVTGTPYEQYF; clone size: few; D gene: NA; J gene: TRBJ2-7; V gene: TRBV30
CDR3 DNA: TGTGCCAGTATCAACCGGACACCTGGAGGTCGCACTGAAGCTTTCTTT; CDR3 protein: CASINRTPGGRTEAFF; clone size: NA; D gene: NA; J gene: TRBJ1-1; V gene: TRBV19
CDR3 DNA: TGCGCCAGCAGCCCGGAGGGACAGGGGTTCAATACGCAGTATTTT; CDR3 protein: CASSPEGQGFNTQYF; clone size: few; D gene: TRBD1; J gene: TRBJ2-3; V gene: TRBV5-1
CDR3 DNA: TGTGCCAGCAGTGCATCCGGGACACCGAACACCGGGGAGCTGTTTTTT; CDR3 protein: CASSASGTPNTGELFF; clone size: few; D gene: NA; J gene: TRBJ2-2; V gene: TRBV9
CDR3 DNA: TGTGCCAGCAGCCCTCACCCCACTAGCGGGGGGGCCCAGTACTTC; CDR3 protein: CASSPHPTSGGAQYF; clone size: many; D gene: TRBD2; J gene: TRBJ2-5; V gene: TRBV7-6
CDR3 DNA: TGTGCCAGCAGCCCAAGGACAGGCGTGAACACTGAAGCTTTCTTT; CDR3 protein: CASSPRTGVNTEAFF; clone size: few; D gene: TRBD1; J gene: TRBJ1-1; V gene: TRBV11-2
CDR3 DNA: TGTGCCAGTTTTCGGGGGAACACTGAAGCTTTCTTT; CDR3 protein: CASFRGNTEAFF; clone size: few; D gene: NA; J gene: TRBJ1-1; V gene: TRBV6-2/TRBV6-3
CDR3 DNA: TGTGCCAGCAGCGTGGGGGGAGGGTTCAATGAGCAGTTCTTC; CDR3 protein: CASSVGGGFNEQFF; clone size: few; D gene: TRBD2; J gene: TRBJ2-1; V gene: TRBV9